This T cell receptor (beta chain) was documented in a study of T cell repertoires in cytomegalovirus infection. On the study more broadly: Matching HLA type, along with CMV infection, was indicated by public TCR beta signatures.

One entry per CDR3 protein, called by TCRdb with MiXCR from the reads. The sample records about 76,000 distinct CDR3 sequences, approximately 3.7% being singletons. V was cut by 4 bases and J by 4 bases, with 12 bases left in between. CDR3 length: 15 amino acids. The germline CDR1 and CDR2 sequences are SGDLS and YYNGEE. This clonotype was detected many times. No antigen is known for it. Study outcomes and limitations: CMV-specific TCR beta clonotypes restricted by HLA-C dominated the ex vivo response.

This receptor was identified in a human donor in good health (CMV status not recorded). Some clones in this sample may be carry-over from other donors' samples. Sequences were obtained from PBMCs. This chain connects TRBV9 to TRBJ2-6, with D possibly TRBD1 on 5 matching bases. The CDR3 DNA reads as TGTGCCAGCAGCTTAGGGGCTCCCGGGGCCAACGTCCTGACTTTC. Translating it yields CASSLGAPGANVLTF.